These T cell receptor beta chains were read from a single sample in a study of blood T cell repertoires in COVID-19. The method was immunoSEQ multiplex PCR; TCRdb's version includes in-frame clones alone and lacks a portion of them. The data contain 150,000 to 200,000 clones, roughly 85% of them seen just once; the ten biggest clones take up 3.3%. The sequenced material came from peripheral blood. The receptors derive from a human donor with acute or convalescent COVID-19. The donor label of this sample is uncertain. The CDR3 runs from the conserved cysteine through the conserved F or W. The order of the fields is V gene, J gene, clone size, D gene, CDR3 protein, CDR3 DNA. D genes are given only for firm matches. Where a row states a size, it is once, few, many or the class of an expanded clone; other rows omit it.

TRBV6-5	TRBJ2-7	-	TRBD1	CASGDRVDHEQYF	TGTGCCAGCGGGGACAGGGTGGACCACGAGCAGTACTTC
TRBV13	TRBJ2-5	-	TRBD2	CASSASGAGTQYF	TGTGCCAGCAGCGCTAGCGGTGCAGGGACCCAGTACTTC
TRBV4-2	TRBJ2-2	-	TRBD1	CASSQDFGQGYTGELFF	TGTGCCAGCAGCCAAGACTTCGGACAGGGCTACACCGGGGAGCTGTTTTTT
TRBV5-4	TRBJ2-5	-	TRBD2	CASSLDSGTSGVETQYF	TGTGCCAGCAGCTTGGATTCCGGGACTAGCGGGGTAGAGACCCAGTACTTC
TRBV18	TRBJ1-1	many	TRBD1	CASSPGQGRALGLNTEAFF	TGTGCCAGCTCACCCGGACAGGGGCGAGCATTAGGATTGAACACTGAAGCTTTCTTT
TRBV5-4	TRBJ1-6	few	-	CASSAGQSKGSPLHF	TGTGCCAGCAGCGCCGGACAGTCAAAGGGTTCACCCCTCCACTTT
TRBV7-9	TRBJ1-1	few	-	CASSPHSGGRTEAFF	TGTGCCAGCAGCCCGCATTCGGGGGGCAGGACTGAAGCTTTCTTT
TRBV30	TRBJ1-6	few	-	CAWRTGWNSPLHF	TGTGCCTGGAGGACTGGGTGGAATTCACCCCTCCACTTT
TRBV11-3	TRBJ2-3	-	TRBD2	CASSLEAGRLDTQYF	TGTGCCAGCAGCTTAGAAGCGGGGAGGCTGGATACGCAGTATTTT
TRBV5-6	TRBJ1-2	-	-	CASSLPGPRKKGGYTF	TGTGCCAGCAGCCTACCAGGACCCCGGAAGAAGGGGGGCTACACCTTC
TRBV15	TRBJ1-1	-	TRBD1	CATSRGGTANTEAFF	TGTGCCACCAGCAGAGGCGGGACAGCGAACACTGAAGCTTTCTTT
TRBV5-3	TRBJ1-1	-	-	CARSLRPGTKNTEAFF	TGTGCCAGAAGCTTAAGGCCCGGGACAAAGAACACTGAAGCTTTCTTT
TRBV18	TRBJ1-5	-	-	CASSPPGASNQPQHF	TGTGCCAGCTCACCTCCAGGGGCGAGCAATCAGCCCCAGCATTTT
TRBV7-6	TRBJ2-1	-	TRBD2	CASTSSGLAGDEQFF	TGTGCCAGCACCTCCTCGGGACTAGCTGGCGATGAGCAGTTCTTC
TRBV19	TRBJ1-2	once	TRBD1	CASSLRQSGTVGYGYTF	TGTGCCAGTAGTCTCCGTCAGTCCGGGACAGTGGGATATGGCTACACCTTC
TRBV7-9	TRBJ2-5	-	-	CASSQGTTFQETQYF	TGTGCCAGCAGCCAGGGGACTACGTTCCAAGAGACCCAGTACTTC
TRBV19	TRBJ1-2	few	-	CASSNTPQGNGYTF	TGTGCCAGTAGTAACACCCCTCAGGGAAATGGCTACACCTTC
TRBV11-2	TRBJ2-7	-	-	CASSSVIKRSEQYF	TGTGCCAGCAGCTCCGTGATCAAGCGAAGCGAGCAGTACTTC
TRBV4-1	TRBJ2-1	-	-	CASSQDEGLKGEQFF	TGCGCCAGCAGCCAAGATGAAGGACTTAAGGGTGAGCAGTTCTTC
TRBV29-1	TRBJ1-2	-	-	CSVDFRVSSGYTF	TGCAGCGTTGACTTCAGGGTCAGTAGTGGCTACACCTTC
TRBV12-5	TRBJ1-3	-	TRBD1	CASGLFLGQGAWNTIYF	TGTGCTAGTGGTTTGTTTCTGGGGCAGGGGGCTTGGAACACCATATATTTT
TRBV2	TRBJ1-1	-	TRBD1	CASRAGTGDTEAFF	TGTGCCAGCAGGGCCGGGACAGGGGACACTGAAGCTTTCTTT
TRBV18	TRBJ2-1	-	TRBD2	CASSPRTSGDRGEQFF	TGTGCCAGCTCACCCAGGACTAGCGGGGATAGGGGTGAGCAGTTCTTC
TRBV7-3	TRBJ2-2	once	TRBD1	CASSLSGGGTGELFF	TGTGCCAGCAGCTTATCAGGGGGTGGGACCGGGGAGCTGTTTTTT
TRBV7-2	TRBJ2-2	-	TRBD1	CASSPTSGQTNTGELFF	TGTGCCAGCAGCCCGACCTCGGGACAGACGAACACCGGGGAGCTGTTTTTT
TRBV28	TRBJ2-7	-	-	CASSLLRYEQYF	TGTGCCAGCAGCCTCCTACGCTACGAGCAGTACTTC
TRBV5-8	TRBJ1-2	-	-	CASNRQDGYTF	TGTGCCAGCAATCGACAGGATGGCTACACCTTC
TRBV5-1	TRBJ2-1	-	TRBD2	CASSPAGTSGDGEQFF	TGCGCCAGCAGCCCCGCCGGGACTAGCGGGGACGGTGAGCAGTTCTTC
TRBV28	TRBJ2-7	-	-	CASSLPGQGTYF	TGTGCCAGCAGTCTCCCCGGCCAGGGGACGTACTTC
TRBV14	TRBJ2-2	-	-	CASSLQVGELFF	TGTGCCAGCAGCCTACAGGTCGGGGAGCTGTTTTTT
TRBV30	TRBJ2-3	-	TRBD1	CAWSVRDRGPDTQYF	TGTGCCTGGAGTGTACGGGACAGGGGTCCAGATACGCAGTATTTT
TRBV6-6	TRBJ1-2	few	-	CASSTRQTGYTF	TGTGCCAGCAGTACAAGACAGACTGGCTACACCTTC
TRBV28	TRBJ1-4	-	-	CASSLVTPTNEKLFF	TGTGCCAGCAGTCTAGTAACGCCAACTAATGAAAAACTGTTTTTT
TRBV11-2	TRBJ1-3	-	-	CASSLVTGGGSGNTIYF	TGTGCCAGCAGCTTAGTGACCGGAGGAGGCTCTGGAAACACCATATATTTT
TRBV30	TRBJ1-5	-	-	CAWGARGNQPQHF	TGTGCCTGGGGAGCCCGGGGCAATCAGCCCCAGCATTTT
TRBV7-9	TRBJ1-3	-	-	CATGNSGNTIYF	TGTGCGACAGGCAACTCTGGAAACACCATATATTTT
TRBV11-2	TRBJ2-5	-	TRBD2	CASSTVRLAGGVWETQYF	TGTGCCAGCAGTACCGTTCGGCTAGCGGGGGGGGTGTGGGAGACCCAGTACTTC
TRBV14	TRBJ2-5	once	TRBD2	CASSQKIGRLLETQYF	TGTGCCAGCAGCCAGAAGATCGGGAGGTTGTTGGAGACCCAGTACTTC
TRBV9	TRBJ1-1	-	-	CASSPRREETEAFF	TGTGCCAGCAGCCCTCGAAGGGAGGAAACTGAAGCTTTCTTT
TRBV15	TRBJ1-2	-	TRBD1	CATSPGQGYGYTF	TGTGCCACCAGCCCCGGACAGGGATATGGCTACACCTTC
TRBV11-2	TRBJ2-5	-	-	CASSLAAGAGETQYF	TGTGCCAGCAGCTTAGCTGCAGGGGCGGGAGAGACCCAGTACTTC
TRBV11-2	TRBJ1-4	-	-	CASSLVRGGGEKLFF	TGTGCCAGCAGCTTAGTAAGGGGAGGAGGAGAAAAACTGTTTTTT
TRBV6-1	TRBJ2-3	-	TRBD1	CASSQTGGTDTQYF	TGTGCCAGCAGCCAGACAGGGGGTACAGATACGCAGTATTTT
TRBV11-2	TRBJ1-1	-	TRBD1	CASSPTGGVSEAFF	TGTGCCAGCAGTCCGACAGGGGGAGTGTCTGAAGCTTTCTTT
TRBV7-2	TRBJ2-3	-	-	CASSSFGTDTDTQYF	TGTGCCAGCAGCTCGTTCGGGACTGACACAGATACGCAGTATTTT
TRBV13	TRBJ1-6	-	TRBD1	CAGSFYRGRGSPLHF	TGTGCCGGCAGCTTCTACAGGGGGCGAGGTTCACCCCTCCACTTT
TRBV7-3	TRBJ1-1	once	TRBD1	CASSTTGGNTEAFF	TGTGCCAGCAGCACCACAGGGGGGAACACTGAAGCTTTCTTT
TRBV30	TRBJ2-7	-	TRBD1	CAWRGQGHEQYF	TGTGCCTGGAGGGGACAGGGGCACGAGCAGTACTTC
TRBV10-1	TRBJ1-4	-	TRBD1	CASSCRDRHLTNEKLFF	TGCGCCAGCAGCTGCCGGGACAGGCACTTGACTAATGAAAAACTGTTTTTT
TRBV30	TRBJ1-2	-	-	CARGRRNYGYTF	TGTGCCCGGGGGCGGCGGAACTATGGCTACACCTTC
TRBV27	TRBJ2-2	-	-	CASSLKRYPGQTTTNTGELFF	TGTGCCAGCAGTTTAAAACGTTATCCGGGACAAACGACGACTAACACCGGGGAGCTGTTTTTT
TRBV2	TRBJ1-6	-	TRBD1	CASRTSDRGNSPLHF	TGTGCCAGCAGGACTTCGGACAGGGGTAATTCACCCCTCCACTTT
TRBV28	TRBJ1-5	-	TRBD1	CASRSRQGSNQPQHF	TGTGCCAGCAGGTCCCGACAGGGGAGCAATCAGCCCCAGCATTTT